The subject of this entry is one T cell receptor (beta chain). What it binds is unknown. The CDR3 loop spans 13 amino acids. Per germline, CDR1 MNHNS and CDR2 SASEGT. V lost 1 base to trimming and J lost 7 bases, with 9 bases between them. This record belongs to a study of graft-versus-host responses after intestinal transplantation. At the level of the study: As for transplant type, recipients had multivisceral, liver-intestinal, or isolated intestinal grafts. Every recipient had anti-thymocyte globulin induction and three to four years of tacrolimus plus steroids. Whole-study results and caveats: GvH clones turned up in recipient marrow; some had shown up first in ileum or blood. Early post-transplant HvG declines showed an association with peak circulating GvH clone levels.

The table came from immunoSEQ multiplex PCR; TCRdb's copy has only in-frame clones and leaves some out. There are some 76,000 clones in the sample; 87% occur only once, and approximately 8% lies in the top ten. The TCR sequence derives from a human donor who was the organ donor for an intestinal transplant. V and J are TRBV6-1 and TRBJ2-3; D is unresolved. The specimen comprised unstimulated CD8+ T cells sorted from spleen or lymph node cells, sampled before transplant. The DNA for the CDR3 is TGTGCCAGCAGTGAAGGTGAGACGCATACGCAGTATTTT. Its translation is CASSEGETHTQYF.